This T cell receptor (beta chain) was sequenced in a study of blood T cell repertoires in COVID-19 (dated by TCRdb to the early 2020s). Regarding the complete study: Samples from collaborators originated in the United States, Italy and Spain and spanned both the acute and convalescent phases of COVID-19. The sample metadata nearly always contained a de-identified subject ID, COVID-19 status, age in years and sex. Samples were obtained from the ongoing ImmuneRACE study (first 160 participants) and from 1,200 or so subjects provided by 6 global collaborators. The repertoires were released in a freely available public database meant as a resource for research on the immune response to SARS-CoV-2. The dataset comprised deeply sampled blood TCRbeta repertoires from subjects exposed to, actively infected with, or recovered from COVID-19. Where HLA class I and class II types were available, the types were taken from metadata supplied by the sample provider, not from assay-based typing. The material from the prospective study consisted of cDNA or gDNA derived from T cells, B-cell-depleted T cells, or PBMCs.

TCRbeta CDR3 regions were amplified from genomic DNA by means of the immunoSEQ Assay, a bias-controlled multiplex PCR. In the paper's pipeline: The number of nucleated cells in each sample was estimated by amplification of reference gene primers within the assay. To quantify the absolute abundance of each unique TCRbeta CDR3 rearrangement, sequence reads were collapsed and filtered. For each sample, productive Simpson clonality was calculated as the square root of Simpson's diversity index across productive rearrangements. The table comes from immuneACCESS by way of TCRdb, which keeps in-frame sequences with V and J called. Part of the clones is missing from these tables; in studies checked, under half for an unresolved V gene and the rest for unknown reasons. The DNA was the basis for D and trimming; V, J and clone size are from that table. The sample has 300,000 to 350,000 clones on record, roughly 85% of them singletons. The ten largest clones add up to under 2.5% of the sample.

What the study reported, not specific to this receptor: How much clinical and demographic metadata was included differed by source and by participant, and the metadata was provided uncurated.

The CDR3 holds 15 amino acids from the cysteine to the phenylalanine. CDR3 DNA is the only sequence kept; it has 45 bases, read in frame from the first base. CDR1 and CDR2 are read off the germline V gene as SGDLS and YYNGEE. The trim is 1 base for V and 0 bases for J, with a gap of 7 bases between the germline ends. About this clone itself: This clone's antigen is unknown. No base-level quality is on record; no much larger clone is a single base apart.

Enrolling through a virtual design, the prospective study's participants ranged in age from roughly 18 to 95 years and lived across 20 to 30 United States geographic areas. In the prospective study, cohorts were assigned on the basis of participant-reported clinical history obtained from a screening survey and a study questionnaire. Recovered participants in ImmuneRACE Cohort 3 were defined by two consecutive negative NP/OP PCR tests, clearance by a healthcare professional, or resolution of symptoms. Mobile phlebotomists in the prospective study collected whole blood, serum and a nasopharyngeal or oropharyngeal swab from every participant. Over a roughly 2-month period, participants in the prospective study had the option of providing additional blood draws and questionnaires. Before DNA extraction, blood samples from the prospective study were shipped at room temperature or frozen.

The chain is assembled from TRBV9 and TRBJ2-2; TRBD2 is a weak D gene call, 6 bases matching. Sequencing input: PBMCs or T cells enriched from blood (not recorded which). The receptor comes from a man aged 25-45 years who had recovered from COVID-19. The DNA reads TGTGCCAGCAGCGTAAGACTAGCGAACACCGGGGAGCTGTTTTTT. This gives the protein CASSVRLANTGELFF.